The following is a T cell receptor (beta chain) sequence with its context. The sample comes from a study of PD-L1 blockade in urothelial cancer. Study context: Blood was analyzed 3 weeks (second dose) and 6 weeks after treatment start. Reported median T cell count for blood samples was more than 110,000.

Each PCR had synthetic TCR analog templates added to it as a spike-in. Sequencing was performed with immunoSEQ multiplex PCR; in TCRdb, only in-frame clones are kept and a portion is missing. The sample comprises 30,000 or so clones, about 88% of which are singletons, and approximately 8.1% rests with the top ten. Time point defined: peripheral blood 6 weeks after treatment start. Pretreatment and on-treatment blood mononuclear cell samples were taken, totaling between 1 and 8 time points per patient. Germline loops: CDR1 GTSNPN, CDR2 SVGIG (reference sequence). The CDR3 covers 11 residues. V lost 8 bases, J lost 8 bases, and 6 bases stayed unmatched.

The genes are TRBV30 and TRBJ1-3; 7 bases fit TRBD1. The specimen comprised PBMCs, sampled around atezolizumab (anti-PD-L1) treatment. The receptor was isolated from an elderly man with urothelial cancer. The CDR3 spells CAHTGVDTIYF. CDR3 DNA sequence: TGTGCCCACACAGGGGTCGACACCATATATTTT.